Each of the 21 T cell receptor beta chains below was sequenced from the same sample in a study of T cells in Graves' hyperthyroidism and ophthalmopathy. Regions amplified from RNA transcripts were the TCR beta CDR3 regions. Initially, a first-round RT-PCR of the TCR CDR3 employed the HTBI primer set. TCRdb re-called the multiplex PCR reads through MiXCR, storing one row per CDR3 protein. Of around 300,000 distinct CDR3 sequences in the sample, over 12% were seen once. Material: blood. The receptors here all came from a woman aged 45-60 years with Graves' hyperthyroidism that later progressed to Graves' ophthalmopathy.

This clonotype was detected a few times. The rearrangement joins TRBV7-3 to TRBJ2-7; D gene uncertain. The germline V gene encodes CDR1 SGHTA and CDR2 FQGTGA. Deletions cut 5 bases from V and 2 bases from J, with 10 bases between. The CDR3 loop spans 13 amino acids. The DNA of the CDR3 is TGTGCCAGCAGCCTAAAGAACACCTACGAGCAGTACTTC. It specifies CASSLKNTYEQYF. The complete variable domain, with remaining parts taken from reference TRBV7-3 and TRBJ2-7, reads GAGVSQTPSNKVTEKGKYVELRCDPISGHTALYWYRQSLGQGPEFLIYFQGTGAADDSGLPNDRFFAVRPEGSVSTLKIQRTERGDSAVYLCASSLKNTYEQYFGPGTRLTVT.

This clonotype was seen ten or more times. The chain combines TRBV10-3 with TRBJ2-7; 13 nucleotides line up with TRBD2. This CDR3 spans 14 amino acids. Germline V gives CDR1 ENHRY, CDR2 SYGVKD. V gave up 6 bases and J gave up 5 bases; unmatched junction bases: 4. CDR3 protein: CAIRGLAGTDEQYF. DNA for the CDR3: TGTGCCATCAGGGGACTAGCGGGGACTGACGAGCAGTACTTC.

This clonotype was found many times. The chain employs TRBV5-1 and TRBJ2-3, with 13 bases aligning to TRBD2. The germline gives CDR1 SGHRS, CDR2 YFSETQ. Germline trimming cut 5 bases from V and 6 bases from J; bases unmatched to any gene: 9. This CDR3 spans 16 amino acids. CDR3 DNA sequence: TGCGCCAGCAGGACTGGACTAGCGGGAGTTGCGGATACGCAGTATTTT. The encoded protein is CASRTGLAGVADTQYF.

This clonotype showed up just a few times. The DNA of the CDR3 is TGTGCCAGCCGGGACTGGGGCACAGATACGCAGTATTTT. This translates into CASRDWGTDTQYF. The V call is TRBV6-1, the J call TRBJ2-3, with a tentative D call TRBD2 (6 bases). CDR1 and CDR2 (germline): MNHNS, SASEGT. This CDR3 has 13 amino acids. The germline V and J ends were trimmed by 8 bases and 1 base, with 10 bases remaining between them.

This clonotype came up many times. V is TRBV24-1 and J is TRBJ2-2; 7 nucleotides match TRBD1. V was pared by 3 bases and J by 3 bases, with 3 bases of the junction left unmatched. Germline lookup yields CDR1 KGHDR and CDR2 SFDVKD. This CDR3 has 15 residues. The CDR3 reads CATSDTGAYTGELFF. As DNA, the CDR3 is TGTGCCACCAGTGATACAGGGGCCTACACCGGGGAGCTGTTTTTT.

This clonotype appeared many times. This chain connects TRBV11-3 to TRBJ2-7; TRBD1 matches 11 bases. Trimming removed 5 bases from V and 6 bases from J; junction bases left unmatched: 6. Germline V lookup: CDR1 SGHNT, CDR2 YENEEA. The CDR3 runs 14 residues. The CDR3 loop reads CASSPGQGALEQYF. In nucleotides, the CDR3 is TGTGCCAGCAGCCCCGGACAGGGGGCCCTCGAGCAGTACTTC.

This clonotype was seen ten or more times. V gene TRBV18 combines with J gene TRBJ2-2, with D unresolved. V was shortened by 5 bases and J by 7 bases, with 8 bases between the two germline ends. The germline V gene encodes CDR1 KGHSH and CDR2 LQKENI. The CDR3 has 12 amino acids. The CDR3 here is CASSSTVGELFF. Written as DNA, the CDR3 is TGTGCCAGCTCATCGACCGTCGGGGAGCTGTTTTTT.

This clonotype was recorded at least ten times. The CDR3 DNA is TGTGCCAGCAGTGGTGTCAGCACAGATACGCAGTATTTT. It specifies CASSGVSTDTQYF. The rearrangement links TRBV2 to TRBJ2-3; no clear D. Between the trimmed V and J ends, which lost 4 bases and 0 bases, there was a span of 5 bases. CDR1 is SNHLY, CDR2 FYNNEI, per germline. The CDR3 contains 13 residues.

This clonotype was observed many times. The gene calls are TRBV28 and TRBJ1-1; D is possibly TRBD1 (5 bases). The CDR3 length is 14 residues. Germline CDR1 MDHEN, CDR2 SYDVKM. With 5 bases removed from V and 11 bases from J, the gap between germline ends came to 21 bases. The CDR3 region has the DNA TGTGCCAGCAGTCAAAACAAACTAATGGGGCCGGCTTTCTTT. Residues: CASSQNKLMGPAFF.

This clonotype occurred many times. This chain joins TRBV12-3 or TRBV12-4 and TRBJ2-2; 8 positions agree with TRBD2. The CDR3 has 16 residues. V was clipped by 6 bases and J by 2 bases; unmatched bases: 8. The CDR3 reads CASSQTAGVNTGELFF. DNA of the CDR3: TGTGCCAGCAGCCAGACAGCGGGAGTTAACACCGGGGAGCTGTTTTTT.

The chain couples TRBV4-1 to TRBJ1-2, with TRBD1 matching 8 bases. The trim removed 0 bases at V and 6 bases at J, leaving 18 bases unmatched. Germline V gives CDR1 MGHRA, CDR2 YSYEKL. The CDR3 contains 19 residues. The CDR3 is CASSQDKGSGTGVADGYTF. In DNA form, the CDR3 reads TGCGCCAGCAGCCAAGATAAAGGGTCGGGGACAGGAGTCGCGGATGGCTACACCTTC.

This clonotype was found many times. CDR3 loop: CASSPRQNSDGYTF. The CDR3 DNA is TGTGCCAGCAGCCCCCGACAGAACAGCGATGGCTACACCTTC. The chain combines TRBV7-2 with TRBJ1-2, with a tentative D call TRBD1 (5 bases). The V end was cut by 5 bases, the J end by 6 bases, with 16 bases between. The CDR3 extends over 14 amino acids. CDR1 SGHTA and CDR2 FQGNSA come from the germline V gene.

The chain employs TRBV5-4 and TRBJ2-5; D might be TRBD2 (6 bases). The ends were cut back, 4 bases at V and 2 bases at J, with 18 bases in the middle. Looked up from germline, CDR1 is SGHNT and CDR2 is YYREEE (reference sequence). This CDR3 comprises 16 residues. The chain's CDR3 is CASSPGTRGRQETQYF. CDR3 coding DNA: TGTGCCAGCAGCCCCGGGACTCGGGGGAGGCAAGAGACCCAGTACTTC.

This clonotype has ten or more counts. This sequence joins TRBV3-1 and TRBJ2-5; unclear D gene. V was trimmed by 3 bases and J by 5 bases, leaving 4 bases between them. There are 11 residues in the CDR3. Per germline, CDR1 LGHDT and CDR2 YNNKEL (reference sequence). CDR3 sequence reads: CASSHLETQYF. The DNA for the CDR3 is TGTGCCAGCAGCCATTTGGAGACCCAGTACTTC.

This clonotype was observed a handful of times. The rearrangement uses TRBV19 and TRBJ2-7; 7 bases align to TRBD2. The junction had 5 bases not matched to a gene; V was cut back by 4 bases and J by 5 bases. This CDR3 comprises 13 residues. Germline assignment: CDR1 LNHDA and CDR2 SQIVND (reference sequence). The DNA for the CDR3 is TGTGCCAGTAGTAGGACGGGAGGAAACGAGCAGTACTTC. Amino acids: CASSRTGGNEQYF.

This clonotype was found a few times. The chain recombines TRBV19 with TRBJ2-5; a possible D gene is TRBD2 (5 bases). V lost 3 bases and J lost 0, with 5 bases in between. The CDR3 is made up of 13 amino acids. Germline loops: CDR1 LNHDA, CDR2 SQIVND (reference sequence). CDR3 residues: CASSMTNQETQYF. The CDR3 DNA follows: TGTGCCAGTAGTATGACTAACCAAGAGACCCAGTACTTC.

The chain links TRBV24-1 to TRBJ1-5; tentatively, D is TRBD1 (6 bases). The V end was cut by 7 bases, the J end by 9 bases, with 12 bases between. Germline V gene lookup returns CDR1 KGHDR and CDR2 SFDVKD. This CDR3 comprises 12 residues. The CDR3 region is CATREVGGPQHF. The DNA of the CDR3 is TGTGCCACCAGAGAAGTAGGGGGGCCCCAGCATTTT.

The CDR3 DNA reads as TGTGCCAGCAGCCCCCCGCCGGGGAGAACTACTGGGGCCAACGTCCTGACTTTC. Protein: CASSPPPGRTTGANVLTF. This chain connects TRBV7-9 to TRBJ2-6, with D possibly being TRBD2 (5 bases). The germline V gene has CDR1 SEHNR and CDR2 FQNEAQ (reference sequence). The CDR3 runs 18 residues. Trimming stripped 5 bases from V and 2 bases from J, with 19 bases between.

The chain has TRBV19 and TRBJ1-2, with 9 bases fitting TRBD1. CDR3 length equals 13 residues. Germline V gene data show CDR1 as LNHDA and CDR2 as SQIVND (reference sequence). V lost 11 bases, J lost 7 bases, and 11 bases stayed unmatched. The CDR3 DNA reads as TGTGCCGTACCGACACAGGGGGCGGTTGGCTACACCTTC. As protein: CAVPTQGAVGYTF.

Many counts were recorded for this clonotype. This sequence joins TRBV6-1 and TRBJ2-1; D is uncertain. V gave up 6 bases and J gave up 9 bases, with 9 bases separating them. The CDR3 has 11 amino acids. Germline CDR1 reads MNHNS; CDR2 reads SASEGT. The DNA of the CDR3 is TGTGCCAGCAGATTAGGGCCTGAGCAGTTCTTC. It encodes CASRLGPEQFF.

This clonotype turned up a few times. The genes are TRBV7-9 and TRBJ2-1; 9 bases map to TRBD1. Per the germline V gene, CDR1 is SEHNR and CDR2 is FQNEAQ (reference sequence). The CDR3 is 16 amino acids. The junction had 8 bases not matched to a gene; V was cut back by 0 bases and J by 8 bases. CDR3 sequence (DNA): TGTGCCAGCAGCTTAGCGTATGGACAGGGGATGGATGAGCAGTTCTTC. Its translation is CASSLAYGQGMDEQFF.